The present T cell receptor (beta chain) was sequenced within a study of blood T cell repertoires in COVID-19. Study-level information: The United States, Italy and Spain supplied acute and convalescent COVID-19 samples. PBMCs, B-cell-depleted T cells, or T cells provided the cDNA or gDNA that made up the material.

Two negative PCRs, clearance, or symptom resolution characterized the recovered Cohort 3 donors. Trimming removed 6 bases from V and 4 bases from J, with 16 bases in between. CDR1 and CDR2 from the germline V gene are MNHEY and SMNVEV (reference sequence). The CDR3 extends over 14 amino acids. Original processing notes: Cell counts per sample came from amplifying reference gene primers. Using immunoSEQ multiplex PCR, the repertoire was profiled, and TCRdb retains in-frame clones only, with some absent. V, J and clone size reflect that table, while D and trimming were determined from the DNA. The sample contains hundreds of thousands of clones, roughly 83% of which appear only once.

The chain has TRBV27 and TRBJ2-7; D is perhaps TRBD2 (6 bases). This receptor was taken from a woman aged 50 to 60 who had recovered from COVID-19. Sequencing was performed on PBMCs or T cells enriched from blood (not recorded which). CDR3 sequence: CASRPGLRPYEQYF. Here the CDR3 DNA reads TGTGCCAGCAGACCGGGACTCCGTCCGTACGAGCAGTACTTC.